Listed below are T cell receptor beta chains from one sample, sequenced in a study of graft-versus-host responses after intestinal transplantation. Which antigens these TCRs recognize remains unknown. Clones were read by immunoSEQ multiplex PCR, and TCRdb kept only the in-frame ones, dropping some. The sample carries tens of thousands of clones, approximately 95% recorded once. The sample was unstimulated CD8+ T cells sorted from spleen or lymph node cells, taken before transplant. These receptors were taken from a human donor who was the organ donor for an intestinal transplant. Both conserved end residues are part of each CDR3. The D gene is left open where the match is weak.

V gene: TRBV2; D gene: NA; J gene: TRBJ1-1; CDR3 DNA: TGTGCCAGCATCACCGGGGTTAGGATTGAAGCTTTCTTT; CDR3 protein: CASITGVRIEAFF
V gene: TRBV11-2; D gene: NA; J gene: TRBJ2-3; CDR3 DNA: TGTGCCAGCAGCTTCGGCAGGGGCACAGATACGCAGTATTTT; CDR3 protein: CASSFGRGTDTQYF
V gene: TRBV13; D gene: NA; J gene: TRBJ1-4; CDR3 DNA: TGTGCCAGCAGCTTAAGTTTTATCCCCGCAGGGAATGAAAAACTGTTTTTT; CDR3 protein: CASSLSFIPAGNEKLFF
V gene: TRBV2; D gene: TRBD1; J gene: TRBJ1-1; CDR3 DNA: TGTGCCAGCACCACGCTCGGACAGGACCCGTTTCGAGGCACTGAAGCTTTCTTT; CDR3 protein: CASTTLGQDPFRGTEAFF
V gene: TRBV5-6; D gene: TRBD1; J gene: TRBJ1-3; CDR3 DNA: TGTGCCAGCAGCTTGTATCTGGGACAGGGTTATCCTGGGAACACCATATATTTT; CDR3 protein: CASSLYLGQGYPGNTIYF
V gene: TRBV7-9; D gene: NA; J gene: TRBJ1-2; CDR3 DNA: TGTGCCAGCAGCTTAGGCTCTAAGCAAATTAACTATGGCTACACCTTC; CDR3 protein: CASSLGSKQINYGYTF
V gene: TRBV4-1; D gene: NA; J gene: TRBJ2-7; CDR3 DNA: TGCGCCAGCAGCCAAAGACAGCTTTCGTGGCCTTACGAGCAGTACTTC; CDR3 protein: CASSQRQLSWPYEQYF
V gene: TRBV12-1; D gene: NA; J gene: TRBJ2-7; CDR3 DNA: TGTGCCAGCATCGACGACCCCGGGACAGGGAACTACGAGCAGTACTTC; CDR3 protein: CASIDDPGTGNYEQYF
V gene: TRBV9; D gene: TRBD1; J gene: TRBJ1-4; CDR3 DNA: TGTGCCAGCAGCCCTAGTGGGACAGGGAATGAAAAACTGTTTTTT; CDR3 protein: CASSPSGTGNEKLFF
V gene: TRBV5-1; D gene: TRBD1; J gene: TRBJ1-2; CDR3 DNA: TGCGCCAGCAGCTTGACGGGGACAGAAGACCTATATGGCTACACCTTC; CDR3 protein: CASSLTGTEDLYGYTF
V gene: TRBV14; D gene: TRBD2; J gene: TRBJ2-7; CDR3 DNA: TGTGCCAGCAGCCAGACCACGGGGGGGCACTACGAGCAGTACTTC; CDR3 protein: CASSQTTGGHYEQYF